Following are 26 T cell receptor beta chains from one sample sequenced in a study of CD8 T cells in ankylosing spondylitis. TCRdb re-analysed the 5' RACE reads in MiXCR, keeping a single row per CDR3 protein. This table has 250,000 to 350,000 distinct CDR3 sequences, about 19% appearing once. Sequenced sample: blood, either unsorted or a sorted T cell fraction (not recorded which). The receptors originated from a male donor with ankylosing spondylitis or in good health (not recorded which).

The CDR3 coding sequence is TGTGCCAGCAGCCAAGATGCAAGGACAGGGGGCAATCAGCCCCAGCATTTT. Translated: CASSQDARTGGNQPQHF. This sequence joins TRBV3-1 and TRBJ1-5; 9 nucleotides line up with TRBD1. Germline V CDR1 and CDR2: LGHDT, YNNKEL (reference sequence). V lost 0 bases, J lost 2 bases, and 5 bases stayed unmatched. This CDR3 comprises 17 residues.

The chain is built from TRBV20-1 and TRBJ2-3; D is unresolved. This CDR3 is 13 amino acids long. Trimming pared 6 bases from V and 4 bases from J, leaving 14 bases between. The V gene's germline CDR1 is DFQATT and CDR2 SNEGSKA (reference sequence). The CDR3 DNA reads TGCAGTGCCCCGTATTTAGGAGCAGATACGCAGTATTTT. It encodes CSAPYLGADTQYF.

The V call is TRBV5-1, the J call TRBJ2-3, with D possibly being TRBD1 or TRBD2 (6 bases each). Germline V gene sequence: CDR1 SGHRS, CDR2 YFSETQ. V lost 0 bases to trimming and J lost 6 bases, with 11 bases between them. The CDR3 runs 14 residues. CDR3: CASSLGGARDTQYF. DNA of the CDR3: TGCGCCAGCAGCTTGGGGGGGGCCAGGGATACGCAGTATTTT.

This clonotype was observed a few times. CDR3 coding DNA: TGTGCCAGCAGTTACTCGGTGGACACCGGGGAGCTGTTTTTT. Protein: CASSYSVDTGELFF. The rearrangement uses TRBV6-7 and TRBJ2-2; unclear D gene. TRBV6-7 is known as an ORF, though its function is uncertain. CDR3 length: 14 residues. The V gene lost 0 bases and the J gene lost 3 bases, with 5 bases spanning the gap.

Turning to this clonotype: A much larger clone differs by one base, so this may be a read error. The rearrangement uses TRBV5-1 and TRBJ2-7; 10 bases are a match to TRBD2. V dropped 4 bases and J dropped 7; count of bases not matched to a gene: 11. CDR3 length: 15 residues. Germline-derived CDR1 and CDR2 are SGHRS and YFSETQ. The CDR3 region has the DNA TGCGCCAGCAGCCCGATGGCTAGCGGGAGTGGGGAGCAGTACGTC. Protein: CASSPMASGSGEQYV.

This clonotype has more than one count but fewer than ten. The chain recombines TRBV5-1 with TRBJ1-2, with D perhaps matching TRBD1 (6 bases). The V end lost 4 bases, the J end lost 5 bases, and 18 bases lay between the germline ends. The CDR3 consists of 15 residues. CDR1 SGHRS and CDR2 YFSETQ come from the germline V gene. CDR3 protein: CASSPGDGTPYGYTF. CDR3 DNA sequence: TGCGCCAGCAGCCCAGGGGACGGCACTCCTTATGGCTACACCTTC.

The V gene is TRBV27, the J gene TRBJ1-6, with a weak D call TRBD1 (5 bases). Deletions cut 6 bases from V and 8 bases from J, with 11 bases between. Germline CDR1 MNHEY, CDR2 SMNVEV (reference sequence). CDR3 length: 13 residues. CDR3 sequence reads: CASRIRAYSPLHF. In DNA form, the CDR3 reads TGTGCCAGCAGAATCAGGGCGTATTCACCCCTCCACTTT.

This clonotype was picked up a small number of times. This chain links TRBV5-1 with TRBJ2-3; 8 nucleotides match TRBD2. In germline, CDR1 is SGHRS, CDR2 YFSETQ. The CDR3 has 15 amino acids. V was clipped by 3 bases and J by 5 bases; unmatched bases: 8. The CDR3 loop reads CASSSPQRERDTQYF. CDR3 nucleotides: TGCGCCAGCAGCTCCCCCCAGCGGGAGAGAGATACGCAGTATTTT.

This clonotype showed up just a few times. J is TRBJ1-5 and V is TRBV20-1; D remains unclear. The germline CDR1 and CDR2 sequences are DFQATT and SNEGSKA (reference sequence). The CDR3 has 12 amino acids. V lost 3 bases and J lost 9, with 12 bases in between. DNA of the CDR3: TGCAGTGCTAGGTCCAGCCTTTTGCCCCAGCATTTT. Translating it yields CSARSSLLPQHF.

This rearrangement joins TRBV19 to TRBJ1-5; no definite D call. The CDR3 loop spans 14 amino acids. V lost 3 bases to trimming and J lost 4 bases, with 10 bases between them. The germline V gene has CDR1 LNHDA and CDR2 SQIVND (reference sequence). As DNA, the CDR3 is TGTGCCAGTAGTATTCTGCTAGAGAATCAGCCCCAGCATTTT. Translating gives CASSILLENQPQHF.

This clonotype turned up a few times. The CDR3 reads CAITGGENTGELFF. For the CDR3, the DNA is TGTGCCATCACGGGAGGGGAGAACACCGGGGAGCTGTTTTTT. The chain couples TRBV10-3 to TRBJ2-2; 8 nucleotides agree with TRBD2. The CDR3 runs to 14 residues. V gave up 7 bases and J gave up 1 base; unmatched junction bases: 2. Germline-derived CDR1 and CDR2 are ENHRY and SYGVKD.

The rearrangement links TRBV12-3 or TRBV12-4 to TRBJ1-5, with D hard to call. V lost 2 bases and J 2 bases, leaving 7 bases between the germline ends. The CDR3 spans 14 residues. The CDR3 DNA is TGTGCCAGCAGTTTACGGAGGGGCAATCAGCCCCAGCATTTT. It translates to CASSLRRGNQPQHF.

The rearrangement joins TRBV18 to TRBJ1-1; D is unresolved. Germline CDR1 KGHSH, CDR2 LQKENI. V shed 2 bases and J shed 0 bases, with 10 bases lying between them. The CDR3 covers 15 residues. The CDR3 DNA is TGTGCCAGCTCACCAACCTTGACGGTGAACACTGAAGCTTTCTTT. Translated: CASSPTLTVNTEAFF.

The chain couples TRBV12-3 or TRBV12-4 to TRBJ1-6, with D maybe TRBD1 (6 bases). The CDR3 covers 16 residues. With 6 bases removed from V and 10 bases from J, the gap between germline ends came to 22 bases. CDR3 in DNA: TGTGCCAGCAGACCTTCGACGGGGGGGCTGGTATCACCCCTCCACTTT. Amino acid sequence: CASRPSTGGLVSPLHF.

The rearrangement links TRBV12-3 or TRBV12-4 to TRBJ2-1; D may match TRBD1 or TRBD2 (5 bases each). V was shortened by 6 bases and J by 6 bases, with 12 bases between the two germline ends. The CDR3 runs to 13 residues. CDR3 DNA sequence: TGTGCCAGCAGCCGGGACCAGGGCAATGAGCAGTTCTTC. Amino acid sequence: CASSRDQGNEQFF.

This chain links TRBV25-1 with TRBJ2-5, with a possible D match to TRBD2 (6 bases). Germline-derived CDR1 and CDR2 are MGHDK and SYGVNS. Trimming cost V 1 base and J 0 bases, with 12 bases left between them. The CDR3 is 16 amino acids. CDR3 sequence reads: CASSELEGWYQETQYF. As DNA, the CDR3 is TGTGCCAGCAGTGAATTGGAGGGTTGGTACCAAGAGACCCAGTACTTC.

The chain links TRBV7-9 to TRBJ1-6, with 10 nucleotides matching TRBD1. Per germline, CDR1 SEHNR and CDR2 FQNEAQ (reference sequence). The junction had 6 bases not matched to a gene; V was cut back by 3 bases and J by 7 bases. The length of the CDR3 is 16 residues. CDR3 in DNA: TGTGCCAGCAGCTTTGACAGGGGGCTTAAGAATTCACCCCTCCACTTT. Amino acid sequence: CASSFDRGLKNSPLHF. The full variable domain, with the rest looked up from reference TRBV7-9 and TRBJ1-6, is DTGVSQNPRHKITKRGQNVTFRCDPISEHNRLYWYRQTLGQGPEFLTYFQNEAQLEKSRLLSDRFSAERPKGSFSTLEIQRTEQGDSAMYLCASSFDRGLKNSPLHFGNGTRLTVT.

The rearrangement links TRBV12-3 or TRBV12-4 to TRBJ2-1, with 8 bases matching TRBD2. The trim removed 6 bases at V and 0 bases at J, leaving 4 bases unmatched. The CDR3 consists of 15 residues. The DNA for the CDR3 is TGTGCCAGCAGCCGAAGCGGGAGCTCCTACAATGAGCAGTTCTTC. This gives the protein CASSRSGSSYNEQFF.

The genes are TRBV10-2 and TRBJ2-7, with D possibly being TRBD2 (6 bases). Trimming shortened V by 4 bases and J by 2 bases, and 21 bases separated the two germline ends. The CDR3 runs 17 residues. Germline-derived CDR1 and CDR2 are WSHSY and SAAADI. The CDR3: CASSAIPGGSRAYEQYV. The CDR3, as DNA: TGCGCCAGCAGTGCAATCCCCGGAGGGAGTCGGGCCTACGAGCAGTACGTC.

At least ten counts were recorded for this clonotype. This chain links TRBV6-1 with TRBJ1-1; D remains unclear. V was pared by 6 bases and J by 1 base, with 12 bases between. Per germline, CDR1 MNHNS and CDR2 SASEGT. This CDR3 contains 14 residues. The CDR3: CASSLSGPNTEAFF. The CDR3 coding sequence is TGTGCCAGCAGCCTGTCCGGGCCGAACACTGAAGCTTTCTTT.

The gene calls are TRBV12-3 or TRBV12-4 and TRBJ2-1; D tentatively fits TRBD1 or TRBD2 (6 bases each). The CDR3 sequence is 13 residues long. Trimming left V 6 bases short and J 4 bases short, with 10 bases between. As DNA, the CDR3 is TGTGCCAGCAGGCGGGACACGTACAATGAGCAGTTCTTC. The encoded protein is CASRRDTYNEQFF.

This sequence joins TRBV13 and TRBJ1-2; a possible D gene is TRBD1 (5 bases). CDR1 is PRHDT, CDR2 FYEKMQ, per germline (reference sequence). The CDR3 totals 12 residues. V shed 1 base and J shed 6 bases, with 6 bases lying between them. The chain's CDR3 is CASSLVGHGYTF. The CDR3 DNA reads TGTGCCAGCAGCTTAGTGGGACATGGCTACACCTTC.

This clonotype was counted many times. This sequence joins TRBV18 and TRBJ1-1, with a possible D match to TRBD1 (6 bases). From germline, CDR1 is KGHSH and CDR2 LQKENI. This CDR3 has 13 residues. Trimming removed 6 bases from V and 1 base from J, with 9 bases in between. The CDR3 is CASSETGNTEAFF. CDR3 nucleotides: TGTGCCAGCTCGGAGACAGGGAACACTGAAGCTTTCTTT.

The CDR3 is CASYFGEGGGYTF. Written as DNA, the CDR3 is TGTGCCAGCTACTTTGGAGAGGGGGGTGGCTACACCTTC. The rearrangement uses TRBV6-6 and TRBJ1-2; D is possibly TRBD1 (6 bases). Between the trimmed V and J ends, which lost 8 bases and 7 bases, there was a span of 17 bases. Germline loops: CDR1 MNHNY, CDR2 SVGAGI (reference sequence). The CDR3 runs to 13 residues.

This clonotype was picked up many times. This sequence joins TRBV7-8 and TRBJ1-2; 9 bases align to TRBD1. Germline-derived CDR1 and CDR2 are SGHVS and FQNEAQ. This CDR3 is 16 amino acids long. After removal of 5 bases from V and 8 bases from J, the junction contained 15 bases not matched to a gene. The CDR3 coding sequence is TGTGCCAGCAGCGACCGGACAGGGGTAGTAAAGATGGGCTACACCTTC. It specifies CASSDRTGVVKMGYTF.

In DNA form, the CDR3 reads TGTGCCAGCAGTTACTCGCAAAACTCTAATCAGCCCCAGCATTTT. Amino acid sequence: CASSYSQNSNQPQHF. The chain carries TRBV6-5 and TRBJ1-5; no clear D. Germline CDR1 reads MNHEY; CDR2 reads SVGAGI. Trimming took off 0 bases at V and 4 bases at J, with 10 bases between the two ends. The length of the CDR3 is 15 residues.